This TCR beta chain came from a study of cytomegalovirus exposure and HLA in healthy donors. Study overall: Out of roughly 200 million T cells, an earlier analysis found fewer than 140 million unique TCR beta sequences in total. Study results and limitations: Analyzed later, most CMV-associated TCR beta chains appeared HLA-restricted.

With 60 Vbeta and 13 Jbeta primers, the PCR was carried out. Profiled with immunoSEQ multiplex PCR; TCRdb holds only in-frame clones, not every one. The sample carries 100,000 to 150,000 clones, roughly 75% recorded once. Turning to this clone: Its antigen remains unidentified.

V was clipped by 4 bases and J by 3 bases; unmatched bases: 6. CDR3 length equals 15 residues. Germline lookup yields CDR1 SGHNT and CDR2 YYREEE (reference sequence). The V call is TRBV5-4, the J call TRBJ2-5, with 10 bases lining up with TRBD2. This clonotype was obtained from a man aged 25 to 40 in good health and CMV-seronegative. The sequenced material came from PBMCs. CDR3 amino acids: CASSRTGLAEETQYF. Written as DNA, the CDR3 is TGTGCCAGCAGCCGAACCGGACTAGCGGAAGAGACCCAGTACTTC.